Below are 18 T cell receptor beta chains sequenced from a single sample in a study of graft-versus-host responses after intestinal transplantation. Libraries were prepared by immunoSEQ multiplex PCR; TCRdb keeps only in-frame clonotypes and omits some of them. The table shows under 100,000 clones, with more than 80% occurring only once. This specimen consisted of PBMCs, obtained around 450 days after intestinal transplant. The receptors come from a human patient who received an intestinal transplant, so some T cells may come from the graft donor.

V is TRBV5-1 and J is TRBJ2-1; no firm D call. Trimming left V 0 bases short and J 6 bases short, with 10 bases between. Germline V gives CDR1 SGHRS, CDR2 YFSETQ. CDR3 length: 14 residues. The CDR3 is CASSLVSIVNEQFF. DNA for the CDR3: TGCGCCAGCAGCTTGGTGTCTATTGTCAATGAGCAGTTCTTC.

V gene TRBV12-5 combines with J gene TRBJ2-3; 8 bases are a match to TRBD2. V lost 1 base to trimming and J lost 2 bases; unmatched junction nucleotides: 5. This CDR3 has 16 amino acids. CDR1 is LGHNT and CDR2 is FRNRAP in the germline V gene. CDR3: CASGLGGGGPTDTQYF. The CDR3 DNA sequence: TGTGCTAGTGGTTTGGGTGGCGGGGGGCCCACAGATACGCAGTATTTT.

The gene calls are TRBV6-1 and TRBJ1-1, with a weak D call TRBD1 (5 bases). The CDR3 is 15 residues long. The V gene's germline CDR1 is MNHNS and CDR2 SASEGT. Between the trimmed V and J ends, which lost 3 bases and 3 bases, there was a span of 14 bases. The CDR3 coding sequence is TGTGCCAGCAGTGATTTATTGGGGGTCTACACTGAAGCTTTCTTT. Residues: CASSDLLGVYTEAFF.

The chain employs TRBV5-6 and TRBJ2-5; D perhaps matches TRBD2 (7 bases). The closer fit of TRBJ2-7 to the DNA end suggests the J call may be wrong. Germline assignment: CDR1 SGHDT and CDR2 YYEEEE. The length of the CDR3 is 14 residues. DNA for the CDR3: TGTGCCAGCAGCCCGTGGGGGGGCCACTACGAGCAGTACTTC. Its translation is CASSPWGGHYEQYF.

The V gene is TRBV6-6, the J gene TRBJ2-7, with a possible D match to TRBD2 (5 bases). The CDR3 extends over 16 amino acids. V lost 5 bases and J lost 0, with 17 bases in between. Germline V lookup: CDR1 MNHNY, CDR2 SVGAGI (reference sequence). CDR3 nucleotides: TGTGCCAGCAGTGCCGGCGGGCAGGTTATCTCCTACGAGCAGTACTTC. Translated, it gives CASSAGGQVISYEQYF.

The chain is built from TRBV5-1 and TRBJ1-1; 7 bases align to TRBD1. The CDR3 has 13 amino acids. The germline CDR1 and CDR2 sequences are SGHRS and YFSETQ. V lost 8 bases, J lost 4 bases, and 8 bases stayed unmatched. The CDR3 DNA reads TGCGCCAGTCGGGACAGAAGAGGCACTGAAGCTTTCTTT. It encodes CASRDRRGTEAFF.

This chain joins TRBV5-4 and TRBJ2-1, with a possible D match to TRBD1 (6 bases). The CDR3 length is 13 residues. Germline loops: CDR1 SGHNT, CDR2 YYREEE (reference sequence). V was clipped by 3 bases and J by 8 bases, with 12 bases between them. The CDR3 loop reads CASSSRDRHEQFF. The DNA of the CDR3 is TGTGCCAGCAGCTCCCGCGACAGGCATGAGCAGTTCTTC.

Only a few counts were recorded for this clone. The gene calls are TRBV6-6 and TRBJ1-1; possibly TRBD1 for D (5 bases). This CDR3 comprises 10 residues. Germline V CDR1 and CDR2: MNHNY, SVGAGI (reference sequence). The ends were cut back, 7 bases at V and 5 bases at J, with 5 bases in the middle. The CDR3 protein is CASTGTEAFF. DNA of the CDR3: TGTGCCAGCACAGGGACTGAAGCTTTCTTT.

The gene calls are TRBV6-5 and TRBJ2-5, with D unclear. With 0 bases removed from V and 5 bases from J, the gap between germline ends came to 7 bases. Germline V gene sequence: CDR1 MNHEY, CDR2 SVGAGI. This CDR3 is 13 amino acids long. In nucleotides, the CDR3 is TGTGCCAGCAGTTACTCTGGGTGGGAGACCCAGTACTTC. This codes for CASSYSGWETQYF.

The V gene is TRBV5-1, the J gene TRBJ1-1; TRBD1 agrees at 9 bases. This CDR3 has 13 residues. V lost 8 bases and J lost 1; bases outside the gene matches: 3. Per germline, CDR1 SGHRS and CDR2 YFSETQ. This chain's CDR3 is CASGDRANTEAFF. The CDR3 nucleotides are TGCGCCAGTGGGGACAGGGCGAACACTGAAGCTTTCTTT.

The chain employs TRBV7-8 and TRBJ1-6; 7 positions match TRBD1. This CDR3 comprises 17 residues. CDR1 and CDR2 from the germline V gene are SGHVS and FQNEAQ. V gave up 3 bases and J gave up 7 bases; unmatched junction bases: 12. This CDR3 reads CASSLKQGRGRNSPLHF. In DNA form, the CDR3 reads TGTGCCAGCAGCTTGAAACAGGGGCGCGGTCGGAATTCACCCCTCCACTTT.

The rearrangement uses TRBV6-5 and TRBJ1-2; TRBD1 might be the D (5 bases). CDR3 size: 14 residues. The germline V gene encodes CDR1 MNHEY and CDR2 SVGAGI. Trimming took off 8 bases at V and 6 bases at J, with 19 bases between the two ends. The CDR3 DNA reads TGTGCCAGCGGTTTTACCTCAATCAGGGATGGCTACACCTTC. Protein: CASGFTSIRDGYTF.

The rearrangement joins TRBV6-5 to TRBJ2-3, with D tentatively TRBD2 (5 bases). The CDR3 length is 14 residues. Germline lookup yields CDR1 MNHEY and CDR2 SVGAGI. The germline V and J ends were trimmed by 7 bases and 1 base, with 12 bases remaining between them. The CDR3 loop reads CASTSPGGTDTQYF. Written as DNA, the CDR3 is TGTGCCAGCACCTCCCCCGGGGGCACAGATACGCAGTATTTT.

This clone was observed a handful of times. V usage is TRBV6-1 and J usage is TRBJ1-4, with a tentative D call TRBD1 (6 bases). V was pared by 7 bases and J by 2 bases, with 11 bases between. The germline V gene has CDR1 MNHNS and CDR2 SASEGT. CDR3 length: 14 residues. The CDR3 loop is CASIEGGTNEKLFF. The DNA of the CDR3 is TGTGCCAGCATCGAGGGGGGGACTAATGAAAAACTGTTTTTT.

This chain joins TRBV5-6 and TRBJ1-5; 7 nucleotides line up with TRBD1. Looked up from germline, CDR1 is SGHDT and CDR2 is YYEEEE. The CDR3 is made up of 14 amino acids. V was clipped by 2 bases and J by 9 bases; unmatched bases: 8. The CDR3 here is CASSFTGAPGPQHF. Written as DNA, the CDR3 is TGTGCCAGCAGCTTCACAGGGGCCCCGGGGCCCCAGCATTTT.

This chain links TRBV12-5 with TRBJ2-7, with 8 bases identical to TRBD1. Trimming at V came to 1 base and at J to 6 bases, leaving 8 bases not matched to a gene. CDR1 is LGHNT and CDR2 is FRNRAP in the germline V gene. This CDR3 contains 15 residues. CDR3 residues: CASGLEPDRGSEQYF. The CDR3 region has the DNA TGTGCTAGTGGTTTGGAACCCGACAGGGGATCCGAGCAGTACTTC.

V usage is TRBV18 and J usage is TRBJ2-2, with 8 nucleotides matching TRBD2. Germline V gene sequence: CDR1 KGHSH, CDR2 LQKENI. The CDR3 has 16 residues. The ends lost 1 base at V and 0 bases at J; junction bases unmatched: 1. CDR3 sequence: CASSPRTSTNTGELFF. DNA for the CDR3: TGTGCCAGCTCACCACGGACTAGCACGAACACCGGGGAGCTGTTTTTT. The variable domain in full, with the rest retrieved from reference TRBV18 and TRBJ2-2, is NAGVMQNPRHLVRRRGQEARLRCSPMKGHSHVYWYRQLPEEGLKFMVYLQKENIIDESGMPKERFSAEFPKEGPSILRIQQVVRGDSAAYFCASSPRTSTNTGELFFGEGSRLTVL.

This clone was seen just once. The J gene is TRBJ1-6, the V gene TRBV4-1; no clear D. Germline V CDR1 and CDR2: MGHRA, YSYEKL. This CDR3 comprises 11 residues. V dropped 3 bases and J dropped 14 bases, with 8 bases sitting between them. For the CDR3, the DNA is TGCGCCAGCAGCCAGTCCGGGGCCCTCCACTTT. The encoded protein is CASSQSGALHF.